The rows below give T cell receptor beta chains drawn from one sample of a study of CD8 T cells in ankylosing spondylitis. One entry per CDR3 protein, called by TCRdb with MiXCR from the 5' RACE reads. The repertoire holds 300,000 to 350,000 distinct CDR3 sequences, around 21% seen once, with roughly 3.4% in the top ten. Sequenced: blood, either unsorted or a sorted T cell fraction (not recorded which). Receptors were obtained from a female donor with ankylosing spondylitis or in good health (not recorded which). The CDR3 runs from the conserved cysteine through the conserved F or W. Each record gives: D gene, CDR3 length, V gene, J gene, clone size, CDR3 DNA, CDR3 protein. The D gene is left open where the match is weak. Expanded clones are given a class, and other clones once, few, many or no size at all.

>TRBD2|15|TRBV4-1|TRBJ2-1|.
TGCGCCAGCAGCCAACTTTCGCGGGAGAGTAATGAGCAGTTCTTC
CASSQLSRESNEQFF
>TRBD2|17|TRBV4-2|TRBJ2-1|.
TGTGCCAGCAGCCAAAAGCGGGAGAGGGTCCTTTACGGTGAGCAGTTCTTC
CASSQKRERVLYGEQFF
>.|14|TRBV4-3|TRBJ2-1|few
TGCGCCAGCAGCCAAGATAAGTTCTGGACTGAGCAGTTCTTC
CASSQDKFWTEQFF
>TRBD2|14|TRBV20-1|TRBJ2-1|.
TGCAGTGCGCGGCGGGGGGAGGGCGGCAATGAGCAGTTCTTC
CSARRGEGGNEQFF
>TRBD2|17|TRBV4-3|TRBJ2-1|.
TGCGCCAGCAGCCAAGATAGGGGACTAGCGACCTACAATGAGCAGTTCTTC
CASSQDRGLATYNEQFF
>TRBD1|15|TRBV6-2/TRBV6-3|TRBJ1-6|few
TGTGCCAGCAGTCGGGACAGGGGATATAATTCACCCCTCCACTTT
CASSRDRGYNSPLHF
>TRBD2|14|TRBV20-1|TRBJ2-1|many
TGCAGTGCGCCGGGACTAGCGGGAGTAGGTGAGCAGTTCTTC
CSAPGLAGVGEQFF
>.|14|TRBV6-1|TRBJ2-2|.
TGTGCCAGCCTCTTTCAATGGAACACCGGGGAGCTGTTTTTT
CASLFQWNTGELFF
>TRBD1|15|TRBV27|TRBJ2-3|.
TGTGCCAGCACTCTACGACAGGGTAGCACAGATACGCAGTATTTT
CASTLRQGSTDTQYF
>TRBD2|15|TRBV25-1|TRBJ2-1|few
TGTGCCAGCAGTGAATTGGGGGAGGGCCGATATGAGCAGTTCTTC
CASSELGEGRYEQFF
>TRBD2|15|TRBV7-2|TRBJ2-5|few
TGTGCCAGCAGCTTAGGGTTAGCGGGAGAAGAGACCCAGTACTTC
CASSLGLAGEETQYF
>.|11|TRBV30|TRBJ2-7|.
TGTGCCTGGAGTGGAGTCTACGAGCAGTACTTC
CAWSGVYEQYF
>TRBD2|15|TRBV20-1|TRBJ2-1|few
TGCAGTGCTAGAGATACGTCTAGCGGGAGGCGGGAGCAGTTCTTC
CSARDTSSGRREQFF
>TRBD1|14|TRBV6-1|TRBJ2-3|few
TGTGCCAGCAAACGGGACAGGGCCTCTAATACGCAGTATTTT
CASKRDRASNTQYF
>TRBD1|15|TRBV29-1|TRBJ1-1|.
TGCAGCGTTGCCGGGACAGGGGCTTTGAACACTGAAGCTTTCTTT
CSVAGTGALNTEAFF
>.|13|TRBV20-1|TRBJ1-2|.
TGCAGTGCTAGCCTTACAGGGAACTATGGCTACACCTTC
CSASLTGNYGYTF
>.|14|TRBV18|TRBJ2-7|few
TGTGCCAGCTCACCGGGGGTGAAAGGCAACGAGCAGTACTTC
CASSPGVKGNEQYF
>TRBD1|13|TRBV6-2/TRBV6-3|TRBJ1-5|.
TGTGCCAGTAACAGGGGGGGCGATCAGCCCCAGCATTTT
CASNRGGDQPQHF
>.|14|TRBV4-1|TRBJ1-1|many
TGCGCCAGCAGCCAATACGGCAGTAACACTGAAGCTTTCTTT
CASSQYGSNTEAFF
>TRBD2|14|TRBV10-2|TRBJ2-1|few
TGCGCCAGCGCTACTAGCGGGGGGGGCAATGAGCAGTTCTTC
CASATSGGGNEQFF
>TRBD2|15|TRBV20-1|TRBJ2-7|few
TGCAGTGCTATCCCCTCTAGCGGAAGCTCCTACGAGCAGTACTTC
CSAIPSSGSSYEQYF
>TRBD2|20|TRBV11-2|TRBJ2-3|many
TGTGCCAGCAGCTACCAAGGGAGGCCTACTAGCGGGAGGGCAGGAGATACGCAGTATTTT
CASSYQGRPTSGRAGDTQYF
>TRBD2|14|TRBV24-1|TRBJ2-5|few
TGTGCCACCTCGCGGGGAGGGTTCAAAGAGACCCAGTACTTC
CATSRGGFKETQYF
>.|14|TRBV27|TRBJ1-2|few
TGTGCCAGCAGTTTATCGTCCCTTAACTATGGCTACACCTTC
CASSLSSLNYGYTF
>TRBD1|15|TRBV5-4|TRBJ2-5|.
TGTGCCAGCAGCCTACCGACAGGGATGGAGGAGACCCAGTACTTC
CASSLPTGMEETQYF
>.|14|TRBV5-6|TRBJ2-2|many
TGTGCCAGCAGCCAGACACTCTTCACCGGGGAGCTGTTTTTT
CASSQTLFTGELFF
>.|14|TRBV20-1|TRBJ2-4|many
TGCAGTGCGGGGCGGGGTTTAGCCAAAAACATTCAGTACTTC
CSAGRGLAKNIQYF
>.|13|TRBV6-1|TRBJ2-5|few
TGTGCCAGAGGACCAGGCGGTTCAGAGACCCAGTACTTC
CARGPGGSETQYF
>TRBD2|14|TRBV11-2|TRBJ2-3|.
TGTGCCAGCAGCCAGGGACTATCCACAGATACGCAGTATTTT
CASSQGLSTDTQYF
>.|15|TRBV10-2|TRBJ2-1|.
TGCGCCAGCAGTGAGTCGAGGGGGGGTCGGAATGAGCAGTTCTTC
CASSESRGGRNEQFF
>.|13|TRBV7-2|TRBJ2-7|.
TGTGCCAGCAGCTTAGAGGCTCTCTACGAGCAGTACTTC
CASSLEALYEQYF
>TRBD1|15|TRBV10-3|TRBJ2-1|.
TGTGCCATCAGTGACGGGACAGGGAGGCAAGAGACCCAGTTCTTC
CAISDGTGRQETQFF